The 19 T cell receptor beta chains presented below share a single source sample, sequenced in a study of regulatory T cells in long-lasting Graves disease. Arm-PCR with iRepertoire HTBI primers amplified the CDR3 regions for these TCR beta libraries. TCRdb ran MiXCR on the multiplex PCR reads and lists one entry per CDR3 protein. The table records fewer than 650,000 distinct CDR3 sequences, roughly a sixth of them present only once. Sample time point: newly diagnosed GD, antithyroid drugs for less than 3 months. Preparation of the TCR library used RNA extracted from PBMCs. This sample also belongs to another study, concerning T cells in Graves' hyperthyroidism and ophthalmopathy.

The source material was peripheral blood mononuclear cells (PBMCs), sampled at new diagnosis, from a patient treated with antithyroid drugs. These receptors were collected from a man between 18 and 35 years old with Graves disease.

This clonotype was observed a handful of times. The J gene is TRBJ2-5, the V gene TRBV30; no clear D. Germline CDR1 reads GTSNPN; CDR2 reads SVGIG (reference sequence). The CDR3 runs 14 residues. Trimming left V 4 bases short and J 3 bases short, with 15 bases between. Here the CDR3 DNA reads TGTGCCTGGATGTCCCTGGCAGACGAAGAGACCCAGTACTTC. Amino acids: CAWMSLADEETQYF.

This clonotype was seen repeatedly, ten times or more. The chain employs TRBV24-1 and TRBJ2-1; perhaps TRBD2 as D (6 bases). Germline V CDR1 and CDR2: KGHDR, SFDVKD. Trimming stripped 5 bases from V and 4 bases from J, with 14 bases between. The CDR3 extends over 15 amino acids. The CDR3 coding sequence is TGTGCCACCAGTGTCCGACAAGGAGGGTACAATGAGCAGTTCTTC. Residues: CATSVRQGGYNEQFF.

This chain connects TRBV5-1 to TRBJ2-2; tentatively, D is TRBD1 (7 bases). Deletions cut 3 bases from V and 3 bases from J, with 21 bases between. The V gene's germline CDR1 is SGHRS and CDR2 YFSETQ. The length of the CDR3 is 18 residues. The DNA for the CDR3 is TGCGCCAGCAGCTGGAGGGGGCTACAGGGGCGCGACACCGGGGAGCTGTTTTTT. This encodes CASSWRGLQGRDTGELFF.

In its sample, this clonotype was seen a few times. This rearrangement joins TRBV20-1 to TRBJ2-1; D gene ambiguous. The germline V gene has CDR1 DFQATT and CDR2 SNEGSKA (reference sequence). The length of the CDR3 is 13 residues. Trimming cost V 3 bases and J 12 bases, with 18 bases left between them. CDR3 sequence (DNA): TGCAGTGCTAGGGGCCCCTTAGGGTCCCGGCAGTTCTTC. Its translation: CSARGPLGSRQFF.

At least ten counts were recorded for this clonotype. This chain joins TRBV20-1 and TRBJ2-7, with 9 bases identical to TRBD1. Germline V gene sequence: CDR1 DFQATT, CDR2 SNEGSKA (reference sequence). V trimming: 4 bases; J trimming: 2 bases; junction bases outside the gene matches: 6. This CDR3 has 14 residues. CDR3 in DNA: TGCAGTGCTAACGGGGACAGGGCGACCTACGAGCAGTACTTC. Its protein is CSANGDRATYEQYF.

In this sample, this clonotype turned up many times. A junction boundary mismatches the germline segment, possibly from a read error. The V gene is TRBV5-1, the J gene TRBJ1-1; 11 bases fit TRBD1. This CDR3 comprises 14 residues. CDR1 and CDR2 from the germline V gene are SGHRS and YFSETQ. CDR3 nucleotides: TGTGCCAGCAGCCTGGGACAGGGGGGCACTGAAGCTTTCTTT. Its protein is CASSLGQGGTEAFF.

This clonotype was seen only a few times. V is TRBV6-9 and J is TRBJ1-1; no reliable D call. V lost 4 bases and J 5 bases, leaving 14 bases between the germline ends. Germline V gene lookup returns CDR1 MNHGY and CDR2 SVAAGI. This CDR3 is built from 14 residues. This chain's CDR3 is CASSSRAAETEAFF. Written as DNA, the CDR3 is TGTGCCAGCAGTTCCCGGGCTGCCGAAACTGAAGCTTTCTTT.

This clonotype has only a few counts. The CDR3 nucleotides are TGTGCCAGTAGTAAGACAGGTATGAACACTGAAGCTTTCTTT. It encodes CASSKTGMNTEAFF. The chain combines TRBV19 with TRBJ1-1; D may be TRBD1 (6 bases). Deletions cut 4 bases from V and 0 bases from J, with 9 bases between. Germline V gene lookup returns CDR1 LNHDA and CDR2 SQIVND (reference sequence). CDR3 length equals 14 residues.

This clonotype was recorded at least ten times. The CDR3 region is CASSGTGTARGGDTEAFF. The CDR3 DNA is TGTGCCAGCAGCGGGACCGGGACAGCCAGGGGAGGGGACACTGAAGCTTTCTTT. The V and J genes are TRBV7-2 and TRBJ1-1, with 7 bases identical to TRBD1. The CDR3 contains 18 residues. Germline V gives CDR1 SGHTA, CDR2 FQGNSA. J gave up 3 bases and V 5 bases, and 18 bases lay outside the gene matches. Based on the CDR3 plus reference TRBV7-2 and TRBJ1-1, the full variable domain is GAGVSQSPSNKVTEKGKDVELRCDPISGHTALYWYRQSLGQGLEFLIYFQGNSAPDKSGLPSDRFSAERTGGSVSTLTIQRTQQEDSAVYLCASSGTGTARGGDTEAFFGQGTRLTVV.

This rearrangement joins TRBV7-8 to TRBJ2-1, with D possibly being TRBD1 (5 bases). The CDR3 is 15 amino acids. Germline CDR1 SGHVS, CDR2 FQNEAQ. The V end lost 7 bases, the J end lost 4 bases, and 17 bases lay between the germline ends. CDR3 loop: CASTPRVSSYNEQFF. The CDR3 DNA reads as TGTGCCAGCACCCCCAGGGTTAGCTCTTACAATGAGCAGTTCTTC.

This clonotype was picked up many times. This chain joins TRBV7-9 and TRBJ2-7; TRBD1 matches 10 bases. Germline V lookup: CDR1 SEHNR, CDR2 FQNEAQ (reference sequence). The CDR3 consists of 14 residues. The V segment lost 10 bases and the J segment 1 base; nucleotides outside the gene matches: 7. The CDR3 DNA follows: TGTGCCATCCGCCGGGACAGGGGATCCTACGAGCAGTACTTC. It specifies CAIRRDRGSYEQYF.

This clonotype was detected a few times. The chain uses TRBV20-1 and TRBJ1-3; TRBD1 matches 7 bases. Germline V gene lookup returns CDR1 DFQATT and CDR2 SNEGSKA (reference sequence). This CDR3 is 14 amino acids long. V dropped 0 bases and J dropped 4; count of bases not matched to a gene: 3. For the CDR3, the DNA is TGCAGTGCTAGAGATCTGACAGGGGGAAACACCATATATTTT. This sequence encodes CSARDLTGGNTIYF.

In this sample, this clonotype turned up a few times. This sequence joins TRBV5-6 and TRBJ2-1; 11 bases map to TRBD2. The CDR3 length is 13 residues. Trimming cost V 3 bases and J 10 bases; bases outside gene matches: 3. The germline V gene encodes CDR1 SGHDT and CDR2 YYEEEE. The CDR3 DNA sequence: TGTGCCAGCAGCTCCTTAGCGGGAGGGGAGCAGTTCTTC. Encoded protein: CASSSLAGGEQFF. Based on the CDR3 plus reference TRBV5-6 and TRBJ2-1, the full variable domain is DAGVTQSPTHLIKTRGQQVTLRCSPKSGHDTVSWYQQALGQGPQFIFQYYEEEERQRGNFPDRFSGHQFPNYSSELNVNALLLGDSALYLCASSSLAGGEQFFGPGTRLTVL.

The table lists this clonotype with many counts. This chain links TRBV3-1 with TRBJ2-3, with 11 bases that match TRBD2. Trimming cost V 4 bases and J 2 bases; bases outside gene matches: 8. Germline V gene data show CDR1 as LGHDT and CDR2 as YNNKEL (reference sequence). The CDR3 runs 17 residues. DNA of the CDR3: TGTGCCAGCAGCCCCGCCGGGACTAGCGGTTTCACAGATACGCAGTATTTT. This translates into CASSPAGTSGFTDTQYF.

Only a few counts were recorded for this clonotype. V and J are TRBV7-6 and TRBJ2-5, with D maybe TRBD2 (5 bases). The CDR3 length is 14 residues. With 5 bases removed from V and 0 bases from J, the gap between germline ends came to 10 bases. Germline V gives CDR1 SGHVS, CDR2 FNYEAQ. Here the CDR3 reads CASSPPGYQETQYF. The CDR3 DNA reads as TGTGCCAGCAGCCCCCCGGGATACCAAGAGACCCAGTACTTC.

This clonotype has ten or more counts. The chain is built from TRBV3-1 and TRBJ2-1; D is unclear. Per germline, CDR1 LGHDT and CDR2 YNNKEL (reference sequence). The CDR3 extends over 16 amino acids. V was clipped by 1 base and J by 5 bases, with 15 bases between them. The CDR3 spells CASSQGGRIVDNEQFF. In DNA, the CDR3 is TGTGCCAGCAGCCAAGGAGGTAGAATAGTCGACAATGAGCAGTTCTTC.

This clonotype has only a few counts. As DNA, the CDR3 is TGCAGTGCTGACTTTAACAGGGGTAACACTGAAGCTTTCTTT. It encodes CSADFNRGNTEAFF. The chain links TRBV20-1 to TRBJ1-1; the match to TRBD1 covers 7 bases. The CDR3 sequence is 14 residues long. Germline V CDR1 and CDR2: DFQATT, SNEGSKA (reference sequence). With 5 bases clipped from V and 2 bases from J, the junction kept 8 bases outside the gene matches.

This clonotype was seen at least ten times. The V gene is TRBV28, the J gene TRBJ2-5; D may be TRBD1 (10 bases). The germline gives CDR1 MDHEN, CDR2 SYDVKM. V gave up 4 bases and J gave up 8 bases, with 23 bases separating them. The CDR3 totals 16 residues. CDR3 nucleotides: TGTGCCAGCAGTTCAGACGACAGGGGGCGGGAGGGAACCCAGTACTTC. Protein product: CASSSDDRGREGTQYF.

This clonotype was detected ten times or more. The rearrangement links TRBV28 to TRBJ1-4; D not resolved. V was clipped by 4 bases and J by 0 bases, with 9 bases between them. The CDR3 is 15 amino acids. Germline V gene data show CDR1 as MDHEN and CDR2 as SYDVKM. The CDR3 region is CASSSGVATNEKLFF. The CDR3 DNA is TGTGCCAGCAGTTCCGGAGTTGCAACTAATGAAAAACTGTTTTTT.